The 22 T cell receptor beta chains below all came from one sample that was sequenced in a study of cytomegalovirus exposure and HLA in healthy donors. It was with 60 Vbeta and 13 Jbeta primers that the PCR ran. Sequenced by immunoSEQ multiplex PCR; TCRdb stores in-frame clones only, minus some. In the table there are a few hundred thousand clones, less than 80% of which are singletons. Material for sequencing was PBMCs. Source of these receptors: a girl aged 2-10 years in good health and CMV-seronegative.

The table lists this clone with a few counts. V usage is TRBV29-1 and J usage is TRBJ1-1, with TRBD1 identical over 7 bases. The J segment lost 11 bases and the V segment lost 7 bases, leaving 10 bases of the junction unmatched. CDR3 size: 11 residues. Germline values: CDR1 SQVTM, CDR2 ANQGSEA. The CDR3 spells CSGRQGRWAFF. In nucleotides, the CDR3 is TGCAGCGGGCGACAGGGTCGGTGGGCTTTCTTT.

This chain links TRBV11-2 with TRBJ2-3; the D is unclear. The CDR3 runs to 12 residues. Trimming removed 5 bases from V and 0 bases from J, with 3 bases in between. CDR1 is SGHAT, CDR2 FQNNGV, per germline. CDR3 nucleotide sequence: TGTGCCAGCAGCCGGAGCACAGATACGCAGTATTTT. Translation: CASSRSTDTQYF.

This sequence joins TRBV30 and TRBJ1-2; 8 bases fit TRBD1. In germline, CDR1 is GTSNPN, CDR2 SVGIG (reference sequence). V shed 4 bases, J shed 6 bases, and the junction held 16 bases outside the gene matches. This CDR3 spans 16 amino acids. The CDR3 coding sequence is TGTGCCTGGACTCTCCCGGGGCGGGACAGGCTGGATGGCTACACCTTC. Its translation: CAWTLPGRDRLDGYTF.

The DNA of the CDR3 is TGTGCCAGCAGTGAGGAGGTGACAGGGAGGCTGACTGAAGCTTTCTTT. This codes for CASSEEVTGRLTEAFF. The chain carries TRBV2 and TRBJ1-1; 7 bases map to TRBD1. V gave up 3 bases and J gave up 5 bases; unmatched junction bases: 12. This CDR3 has 16 residues. The germline CDR1 and CDR2 sequences are SNHLY and FYNNEI.

The CDR3 DNA follows: TGTGCCAGCAGTTTACTAAGTGTCGGAGGGATCCATGAGCAGTTCTTC. Amino acid sequence: CASSLLSVGGIHEQFF. The V gene is TRBV27, the J gene TRBJ2-1, with a tentative D call TRBD2 (6 bases). This CDR3 is built from 16 residues. Germline V CDR1 and CDR2: MNHEY, SMNVEV (reference sequence). Trimming left V 2 bases short and J 8 bases short, with 19 bases between.

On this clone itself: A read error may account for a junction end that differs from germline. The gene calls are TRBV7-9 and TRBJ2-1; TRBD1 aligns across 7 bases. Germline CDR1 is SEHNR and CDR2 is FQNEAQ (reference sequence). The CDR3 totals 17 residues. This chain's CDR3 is CSSSSTIQGTWENEQFF. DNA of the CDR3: TGTTCCAGCAGCTCCACGATACAGGGGACGTGGGAAAATGAGCAGTTCTTC.

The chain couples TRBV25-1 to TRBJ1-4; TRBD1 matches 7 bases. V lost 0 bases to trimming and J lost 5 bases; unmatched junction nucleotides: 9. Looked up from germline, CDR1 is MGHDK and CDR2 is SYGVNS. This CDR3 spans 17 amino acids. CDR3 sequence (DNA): TGTGCCAGCAGTGAATACGAAGGAGACAGGGCAAATGAAAAACTGTTTTTT. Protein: CASSEYEGDRANEKLFF.

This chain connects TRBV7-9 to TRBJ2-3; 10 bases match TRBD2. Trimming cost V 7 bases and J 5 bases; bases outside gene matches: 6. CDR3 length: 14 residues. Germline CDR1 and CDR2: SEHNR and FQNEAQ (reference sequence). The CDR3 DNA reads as TGTGCCAGCAACCAGCGGGGGGGCCGAGATACGCAGTATTTT. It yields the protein CASNQRGGRDTQYF.

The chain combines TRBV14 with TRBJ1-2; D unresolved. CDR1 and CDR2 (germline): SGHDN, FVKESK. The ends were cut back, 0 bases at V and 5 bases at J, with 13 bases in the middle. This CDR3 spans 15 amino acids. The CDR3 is CASSQDFGGVYGYTF. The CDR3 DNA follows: TGTGCCAGCAGCCAAGATTTTGGCGGGGTGTATGGCTACACCTTC.

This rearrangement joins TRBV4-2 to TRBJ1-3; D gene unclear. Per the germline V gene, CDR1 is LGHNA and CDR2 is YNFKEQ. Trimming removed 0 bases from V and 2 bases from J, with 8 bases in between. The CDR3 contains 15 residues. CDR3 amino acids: CASSQERGTGNTIYF. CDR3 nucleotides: TGTGCCAGCAGCCAAGAGAGAGGGACTGGAAACACCATATATTTT.

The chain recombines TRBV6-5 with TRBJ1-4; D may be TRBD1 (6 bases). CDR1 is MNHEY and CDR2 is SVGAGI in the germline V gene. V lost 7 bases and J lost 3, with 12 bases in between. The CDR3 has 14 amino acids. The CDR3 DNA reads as TGTGCCAGCACCAGGGGTAGACCTAATGAAAAACTGTTTTTT. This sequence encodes CASTRGRPNEKLFF.

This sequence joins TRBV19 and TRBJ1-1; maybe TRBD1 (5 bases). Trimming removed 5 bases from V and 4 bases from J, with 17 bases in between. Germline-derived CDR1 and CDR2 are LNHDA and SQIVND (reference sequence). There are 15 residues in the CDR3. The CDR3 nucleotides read TGTGCCAGTAGTCCCGTTACGGGGGGGGGCACTGAAGCTTTCTTT. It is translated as CASSPVTGGGTEAFF.

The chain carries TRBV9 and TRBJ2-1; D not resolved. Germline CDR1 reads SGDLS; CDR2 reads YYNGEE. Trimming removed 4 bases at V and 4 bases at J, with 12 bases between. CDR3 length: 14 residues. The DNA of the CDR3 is TGTGCCAGCAGCCCCCAAGAGGCGTACAATGAGCAGTTCTTC. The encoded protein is CASSPQEAYNEQFF. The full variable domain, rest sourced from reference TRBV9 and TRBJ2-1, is DSGVTQTPKHLITATGQRVTLRCSPRSGDLSVYWYQQSLDQGLQFLIQYYNGEERAKGNILERFSAQQFPDLHSELNLSSLELGDSALYFCASSPQEAYNEQFFGPGTRLTVL.

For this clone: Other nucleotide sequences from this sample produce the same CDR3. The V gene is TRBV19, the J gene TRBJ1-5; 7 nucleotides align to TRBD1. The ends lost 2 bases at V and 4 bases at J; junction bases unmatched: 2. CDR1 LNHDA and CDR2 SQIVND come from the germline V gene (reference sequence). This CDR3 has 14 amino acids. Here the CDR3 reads CASSIQGGNQPQHF. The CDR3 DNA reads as TGTGCCAGTAGTATACAGGGGGGAAATCAGCCCCAGCATTTT.

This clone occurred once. The CDR3 loop is CASSMGAGVYEQYF. The CDR3 DNA is TGTGCCAGTAGTATGGGGGCGGGGGTCTACGAGCAGTACTTC. The chain combines TRBV19 with TRBJ2-7, with D perhaps TRBD2 (7 bases). This CDR3 spans 14 amino acids. V shed 3 bases and J shed 3 bases, with 12 bases lying between them. Per germline, CDR1 LNHDA and CDR2 SQIVND (reference sequence).

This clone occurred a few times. The CDR3 here is CASSGFRDNSGANVLTF. The CDR3 nucleotides are TGTGCCAGCAGTGGGTTTCGGGACAACTCTGGGGCCAACGTCCTGACTTTC. The chain combines TRBV6-1 with TRBJ2-6; D perhaps matches TRBD1 (6 bases). The CDR3 is 17 residues long. Trimming removed 4 bases from V and 0 bases from J, with 13 bases in between. Germline V CDR1 and CDR2: MNHNS, SASEGT.

CDR3 sequence (DNA): TGTGCCAGCCGCCCGGGCTCTGGGGCCAACGTCCTGACTTTC. Its protein is CASRPGSGANVLTF. The chain couples TRBV7-9 to TRBJ2-6; D remains ambiguous. Trimming shortened V by 8 bases and J by 0 bases, and 8 bases separated the two germline ends. Germline lookup yields CDR1 SEHNR and CDR2 FQNEAQ (reference sequence). The CDR3 covers 14 residues.

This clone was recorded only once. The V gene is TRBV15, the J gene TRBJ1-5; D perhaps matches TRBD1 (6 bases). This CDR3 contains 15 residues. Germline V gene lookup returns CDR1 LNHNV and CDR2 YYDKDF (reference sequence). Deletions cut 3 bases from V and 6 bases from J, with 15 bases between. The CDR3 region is CATSRVGRGVQPQHF. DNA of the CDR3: TGTGCCACCAGCAGGGTAGGGAGGGGGGTTCAGCCCCAGCATTTT.

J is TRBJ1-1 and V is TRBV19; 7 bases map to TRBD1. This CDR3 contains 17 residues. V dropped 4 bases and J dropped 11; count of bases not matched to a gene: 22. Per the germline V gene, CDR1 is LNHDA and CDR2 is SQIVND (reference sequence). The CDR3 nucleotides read TGTGCCAGTAGTACACGGCTCGGCGAATCCTATCTGACAGGGGCTTTCTTT. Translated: CASSTRLGESYLTGAFF.

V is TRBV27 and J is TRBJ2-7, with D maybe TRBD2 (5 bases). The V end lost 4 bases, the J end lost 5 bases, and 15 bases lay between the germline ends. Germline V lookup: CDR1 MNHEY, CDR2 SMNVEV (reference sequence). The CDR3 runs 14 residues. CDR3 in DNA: TGTGCCAGCAGTTCCCCCCCGAGGGCCCACGAGCAGTACTTC. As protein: CASSSPPRAHEQYF.

The CDR3 spells CASSGTRLAGHNEQFF. In nucleotides, the CDR3 is TGTGCCAGCAGTGGGACTCGGCTAGCGGGTCACAATGAGCAGTTCTTC. The gene calls are TRBV2 and TRBJ2-1; 8 bases match TRBD2. This CDR3 spans 16 amino acids. J gave up 5 bases and V 4 bases, and 10 bases lay outside the gene matches. The germline gives CDR1 SNHLY, CDR2 FYNNEI. The whole variable domain, filled in from reference TRBV2 and TRBJ2-1, reads EPEVTQTPSHQVTQMGQEVILRCVPISNHLYFYWYRQILGQKVEFLVSFYNNEISEKSEIFDDQFSVERPDGSNFTLKIRSTKLEDSAMYFCASSGTRLAGHNEQFFGPGTRLTVL.

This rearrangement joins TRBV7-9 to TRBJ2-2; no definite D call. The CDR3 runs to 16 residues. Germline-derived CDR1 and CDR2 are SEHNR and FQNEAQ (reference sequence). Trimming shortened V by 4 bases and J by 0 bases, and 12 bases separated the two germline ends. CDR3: CASSSSGSPNTGELFF. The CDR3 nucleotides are TGTGCCAGCAGCTCTTCCGGGTCTCCGAACACCGGGGAGCTGTTTTTT.